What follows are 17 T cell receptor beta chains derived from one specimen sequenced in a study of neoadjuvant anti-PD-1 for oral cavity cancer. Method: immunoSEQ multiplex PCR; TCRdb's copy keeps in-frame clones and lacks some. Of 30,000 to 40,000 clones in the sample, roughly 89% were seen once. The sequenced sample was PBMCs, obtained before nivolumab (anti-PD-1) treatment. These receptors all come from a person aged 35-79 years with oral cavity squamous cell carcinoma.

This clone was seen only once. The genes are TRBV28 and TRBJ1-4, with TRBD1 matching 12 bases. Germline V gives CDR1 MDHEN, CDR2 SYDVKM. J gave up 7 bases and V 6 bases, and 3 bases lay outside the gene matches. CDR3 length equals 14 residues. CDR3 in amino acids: CASRGQGAGEKLFF. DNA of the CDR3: TGTGCCAGCAGGGGACAGGGGGCCGGTGAAAAACTGTTTTTT.

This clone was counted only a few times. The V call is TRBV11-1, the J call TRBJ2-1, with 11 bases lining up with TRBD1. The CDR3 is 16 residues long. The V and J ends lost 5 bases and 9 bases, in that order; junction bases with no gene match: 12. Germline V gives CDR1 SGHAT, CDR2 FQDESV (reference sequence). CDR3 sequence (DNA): TGTGCCAGCAGCGTTAGTTGGGACAGGGGGTCAATTGAGCAGTTCTTC. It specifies CASSVSWDRGSIEQFF.

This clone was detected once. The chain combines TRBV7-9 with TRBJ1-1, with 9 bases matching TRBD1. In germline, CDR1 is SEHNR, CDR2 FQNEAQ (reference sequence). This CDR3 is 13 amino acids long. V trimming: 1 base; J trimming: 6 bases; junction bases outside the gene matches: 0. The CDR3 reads CASSLGQGAEAFF. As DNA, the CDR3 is TGTGCCAGCAGCTTAGGACAGGGGGCTGAAGCTTTCTTT.

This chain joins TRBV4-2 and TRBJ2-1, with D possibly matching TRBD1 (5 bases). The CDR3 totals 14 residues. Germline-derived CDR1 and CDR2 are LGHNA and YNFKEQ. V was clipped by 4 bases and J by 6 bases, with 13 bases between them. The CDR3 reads CASSPPQGGNEQFF. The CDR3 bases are TGTGCCAGCAGCCCGCCGCAGGGCGGCAATGAGCAGTTCTTC.

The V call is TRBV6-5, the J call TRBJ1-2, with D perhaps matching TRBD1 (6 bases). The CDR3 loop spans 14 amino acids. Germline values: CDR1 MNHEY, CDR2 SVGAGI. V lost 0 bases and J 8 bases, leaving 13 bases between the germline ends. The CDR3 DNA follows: TGTGCCAGCAGTTACTCGTATGCAGGGGCGGGCTACACCTTC. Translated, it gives CASSYSYAGAGYTF.

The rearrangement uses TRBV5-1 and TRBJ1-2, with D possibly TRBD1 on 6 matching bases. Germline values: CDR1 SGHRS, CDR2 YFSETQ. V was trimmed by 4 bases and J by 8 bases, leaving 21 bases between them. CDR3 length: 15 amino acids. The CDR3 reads CASSPSLGGVEGYTF. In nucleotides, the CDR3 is TGCGCCAGCAGCCCATCCCTAGGGGGAGTTGAGGGCTACACCTTC.

In DNA form, the CDR3 reads TGTGCCAGCAGCGCGGGACAGGGGGTAGAGACCCAGTACTTC. Translated: CASSAGQGVETQYF. The V and J genes are TRBV5-5 and TRBJ2-5; TRBD1 matches 11 bases. Germline V gene data show CDR1 as SGHKS and CDR2 as YYEKEE (reference sequence). Trimming at V came to 4 bases and at J to 4 bases, leaving 3 bases not matched to a gene. CDR3 length: 14 amino acids.

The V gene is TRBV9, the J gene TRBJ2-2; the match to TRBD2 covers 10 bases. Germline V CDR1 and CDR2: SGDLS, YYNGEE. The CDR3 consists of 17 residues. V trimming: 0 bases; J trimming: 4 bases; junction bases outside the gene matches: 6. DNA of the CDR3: TGTGCCAGCAGCGTAGCTTTACTAGCGGGGACCACCGGGGAGCTGTTTTTT. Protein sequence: CASSVALLAGTTGELFF.

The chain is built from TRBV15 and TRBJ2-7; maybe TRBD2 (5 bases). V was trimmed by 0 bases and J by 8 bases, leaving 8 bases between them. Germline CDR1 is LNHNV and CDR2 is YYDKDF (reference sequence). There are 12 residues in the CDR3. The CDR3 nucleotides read TGTGCCACCAGCAGAGATCGAGGGAAGCAGTACTTC. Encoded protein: CATSRDRGKQYF. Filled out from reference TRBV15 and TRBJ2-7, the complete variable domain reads DAMVIQNPRYQVTQFGKPVTLSCSQTLNHNVMYWYQQKSSQAPKLLFHYYDKDFNNEADTPDNFQSRRPNTSFCFLDIRSPGLGDTAMYLCATSRDRGKQYFGPGTRLTVT.

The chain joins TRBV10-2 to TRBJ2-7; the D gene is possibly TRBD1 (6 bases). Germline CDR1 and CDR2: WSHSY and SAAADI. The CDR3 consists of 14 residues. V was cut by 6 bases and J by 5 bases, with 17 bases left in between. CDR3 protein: CASRITGFANEQYF. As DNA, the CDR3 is TGCGCCAGCAGAATCACAGGGTTCGCCAACGAGCAGTACTTC.

CDR3: CASSIIPGQGSVQYF. The CDR3 DNA follows: TGTGCCAGCAGCATCATCCCGGGACAGGGTAGTGTGCAGTACTTC. This chain connects TRBV6-6 to TRBJ2-7, with 9 bases that match TRBD1. Germline CDR1 and CDR2: MNHNY and SVGAGI (reference sequence). V lost 6 bases and J lost 9; bases outside the gene matches: 15. This CDR3 contains 15 residues.

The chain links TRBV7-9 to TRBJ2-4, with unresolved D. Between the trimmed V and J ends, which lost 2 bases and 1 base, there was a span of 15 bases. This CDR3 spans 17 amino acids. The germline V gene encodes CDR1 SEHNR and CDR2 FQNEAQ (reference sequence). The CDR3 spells CASSLYYTEGAKNIQYF. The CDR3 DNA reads TGTGCCAGCAGCTTATACTACACCGAAGGTGCCAAAAACATTCAGTACTTC.

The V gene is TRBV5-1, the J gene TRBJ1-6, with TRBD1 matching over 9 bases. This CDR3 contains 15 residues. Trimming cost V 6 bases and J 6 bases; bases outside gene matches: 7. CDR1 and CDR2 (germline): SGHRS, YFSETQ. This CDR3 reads CASKRTTGGNSPLHF. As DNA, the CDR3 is TGCGCCAGCAAACGGACGACAGGGGGTAATTCACCCCTCCACTTT.

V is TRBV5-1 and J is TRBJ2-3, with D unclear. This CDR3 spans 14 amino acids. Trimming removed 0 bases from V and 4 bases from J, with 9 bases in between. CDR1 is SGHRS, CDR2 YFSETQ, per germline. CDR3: CASSLDGSADTQYF. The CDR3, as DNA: TGCGCCAGCAGCTTGGATGGTTCGGCAGATACGCAGTATTTT.

The DNA of the CDR3 is TGTGCCAGCAGCTTAGACGGGGGGGCATCGAAGACCCAGTACTTC. It translates to CASSLDGGASKTQYF. V and J are TRBV7-2 and TRBJ2-5, with 8 nucleotides matching TRBD2. After removal of 1 base from V and 6 bases from J, the junction contained 7 bases not matched to a gene. In germline, CDR1 is SGHTA, CDR2 FQGNSA. The length of the CDR3 is 15 residues.

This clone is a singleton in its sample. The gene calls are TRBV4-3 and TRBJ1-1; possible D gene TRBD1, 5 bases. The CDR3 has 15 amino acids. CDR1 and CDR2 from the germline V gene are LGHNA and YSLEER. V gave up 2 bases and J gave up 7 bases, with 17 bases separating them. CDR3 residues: CASSQTLFQGGEAFF. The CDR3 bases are TGCGCCAGCAGCCAAACTCTGTTTCAGGGCGGTGAAGCTTTCTTT.

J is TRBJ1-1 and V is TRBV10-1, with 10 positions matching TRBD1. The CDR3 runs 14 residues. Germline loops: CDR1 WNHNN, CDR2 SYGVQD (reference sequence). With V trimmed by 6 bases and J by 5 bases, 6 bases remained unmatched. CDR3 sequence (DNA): TGCGCCAGCAGGTCCGGACAGGGGGAAACTGAAGCTTTCTTT. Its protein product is CASRSGQGETEAFF.